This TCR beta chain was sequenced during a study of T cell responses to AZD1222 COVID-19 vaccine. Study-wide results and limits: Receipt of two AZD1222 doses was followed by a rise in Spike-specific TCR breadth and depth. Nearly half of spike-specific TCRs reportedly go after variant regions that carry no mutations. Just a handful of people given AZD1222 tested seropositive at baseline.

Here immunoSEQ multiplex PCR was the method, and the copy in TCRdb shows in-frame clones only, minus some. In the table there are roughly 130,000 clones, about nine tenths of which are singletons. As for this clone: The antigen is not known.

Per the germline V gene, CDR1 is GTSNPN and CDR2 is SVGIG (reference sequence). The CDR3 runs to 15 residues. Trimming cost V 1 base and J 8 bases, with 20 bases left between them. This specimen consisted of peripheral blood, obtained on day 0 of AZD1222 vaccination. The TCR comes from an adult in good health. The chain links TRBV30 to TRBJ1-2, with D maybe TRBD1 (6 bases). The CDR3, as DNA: TGTGCCTGGAGTGCGCTGACAGGCCAAGGGGAGGGCTACACCTTC. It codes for CAWSALTGQGEGYTF.